Listed below are T cell receptor beta chains from one sample, sequenced in a study of PD-L1 blockade in urothelial cancer. Generated by immunoSEQ multiplex PCR, the TCRdb table keeps only in-frame clones and is missing some. The sample yields about 45,000 clones, 70% to 90% seen once. This material consisted of PBMCs, taken around atezolizumab (anti-PD-L1) treatment. All receptors derive from a man at least 80 years old with urothelial cancer. Each CDR3 is given with its conserved first and last residue. D genes are given only for firm matches. The size field is filled for only some rows; it gives once, few, many or a size class.

. | 13 | TRBJ1-4 | TRBV30 | . | CAWIGQGNEKLFF | TGTGCCTGGATAGGCCAGGGAAATGAAAAACTGTTTTTT
. | 15 | TRBJ1-4 | TRBV19 | . | CASSIKGGTNEKLFF | TGTGCCAGTAGTATTAAGGGAGGCACTAATGAAAAACTGTTTTTT
once | 19 | TRBJ2-5 | TRBV4-1 | TRBD1 | CASSQERGTGGAVRETQYF | TGCGCCAGCAGCCAAGAGAGGGGAACAGGGGGCGCGGTAAGGGAGACCCAGTACTTC
. | 14 | TRBJ2-7 | TRBV19 | . | CASSSIGTRYEQYF | TGTGCCAGTAGTAGCATCGGGACACGATACGAGCAGTACTTC
. | 17 | TRBJ2-3 | TRBV5-4 | . | CASSSDLYGGRTDTQYF | TGTGCCAGCAGTTCAGATCTTTACGGGGGACGCACAGATACGCAGTATTTT
. | 15 | TRBJ1-1 | TRBV6-5 | . | CASSSRGTLGTEAFF | TGTGCCAGCAGTTCCAGGGGAACCTTGGGCACTGAAGCTTTCTTT
. | 17 | TRBJ2-5 | TRBV18 | TRBD2 | CASSPGAASGILQTQYF | TGTGCCAGCTCACCAGGAGCGGCTAGCGGGATCCTACAGACCCAGTACTTC
once | 15 | TRBJ2-5 | TRBV7-8 | TRBD1 | CASSLGQADQETQYF | TGTGCCAGCAGCCTCGGACAGGCCGACCAAGAGACCCAGTACTTC
. | 15 | TRBJ2-1 | TRBV19 | TRBD2 | CASSPSGNANNEQFF | TGTGCCAGTAGCCCAAGCGGGAATGCAAACAATGAGCAGTTCTTC
. | 15 | TRBJ2-1 | TRBV11-1 | TRBD2 | CASTLAGAEYNEQFF | TGTGCCAGTACCCTAGCGGGAGCGGAGTACAATGAGCAGTTCTTC
. | 14 | TRBJ2-3 | TRBV6-5 | . | CASSPGTDTDTQYF | TGTGCCAGCAGCCCCGGGACTGATACAGATACGCAGTATTTT
. | 15 | TRBJ1-2 | TRBV6-5 | TRBD1 | CASSATGAYNYGYTF | TGTGCCAGCAGTGCGACAGGGGCTTATAACTATGGCTACACCTTC
few | 14 | TRBJ1-1 | TRBV5-3 | TRBD1 | CARSPQGLNTEAFF | TGTGCCAGAAGCCCACAGGGGCTGAACACTGAAGCTTTCTTT
. | 14 | TRBJ2-7 | TRBV28 | TRBD2 | CASRLETSGYEQYF | TGTGCCAGCAGGCTTGAGACTAGCGGCTACGAGCAGTACTTC
. | 12 | TRBJ2-5 | TRBV2 | . | CASSVMQETQYF | TGTGCCAGCAGTGTTATGCAGGAGACCCAGTACTTC
. | 18 | TRBJ1-2 | TRBV18 | . | CASSSRTDSIGVGVGYTF | TGTGCCAGCTCATCACGAACGGACAGCATCGGCGTAGGTGTTGGCTACACCTTC
. | 16 | TRBJ2-5 | TRBV9 | TRBD2 | CASSVGPAGSVETQYF | TGTGCCAGCAGCGTAGGTCCAGCGGGATCGGTGGAGACCCAGTACTTC
. | 16 | TRBJ2-1 | TRBV7-8 | . | CASSPRTGLVGNEQFF | TGTGCCAGCAGCCCCAGAACAGGGCTTGTCGGCAATGAGCAGTTCTTC
. | 14 | TRBJ1-2 | TRBV7-2 | . | CASSKSREDYGYTF | TGTGCCAGCAGCAAGTCCAGGGAAGACTATGGCTACACCTTC
. | 17 | TRBJ1-2 | TRBV29-1 | . | CSVVPAGLGGGNYGYTF | TGCAGCGTTGTTCCGGCAGGGCTGGGGGGGGGAAACTATGGCTACACCTTC
. | 13 | TRBJ2-3 | TRBV19 | TRBD1 | CATGTGGRNTQYF | TGTGCCACCGGGACAGGGGGCAGGAATACGCAGTATTTT
. | 14 | TRBJ2-7 | TRBV18 | TRBD1 | CASSRGTATYEQYF | TGTGCCAGCTCACGGGGGACAGCAACCTACGAGCAGTACTTC
once | 13 | TRBJ2-1 | TRBV15 | . | CATSTGGLNEQFF | TGTGCCACCAGCACAGGGGGACTTAATGAGCAGTTCTTC
. | 13 | TRBJ2-7 | TRBV29-1 | . | CSVVTRGSYEQYF | TGCAGCGTTGTAACGAGAGGATCCTACGAGCAGTACTTC
once | 15 | TRBJ1-3 | TRBV7-6 | . | CASSLGTASGNTIYF | TGTGCCAGCAGCTTAGGGACAGCCTCTGGAAACACCATATATTTT
. | 16 | TRBJ2-3 | TRBV5-6 | TRBD2 | CASSLGLAASTDTQYF | TGTGCCAGCAGCCTTGGACTAGCGGCCAGCACAGATACGCAGTATTTT
. | 13 | TRBJ1-2 | TRBV6-1 | . | CASSRETNYGYTF | TGTGCCAGCAGCCGAGAGACTAACTATGGCTACACCTTC
once | 15 | TRBJ1-5 | TRBV7-2 | . | CASSLLRAGGQPQHF | TGTGCCAGCAGCTTATTAAGGGCTGGAGGTCAGCCCCAGCATTTT
. | 16 | TRBJ2-7 | TRBV4-1 | TRBD1 | CASSQDRGQGGYEQYF | TGCGCCAGCAGCCAAGATCGGGGACAGGGCGGCTACGAGCAGTACTTC
. | 16 | TRBJ2-3 | TRBV5-1 | TRBD2 | CASSLSGRAFADTQYF | TGCGCCAGCAGCTTGAGCGGGAGGGCCTTCGCAGATACGCAGTATTTT
. | 13 | TRBJ2-4 | TRBV29-1 | TRBD1 | CSVLTGTGNIQYF | TGCAGCGTTCTGACAGGGACGGGAAACATTCAGTACTTC
. | 13 | TRBJ2-5 | TRBV2 | TRBD1 | CASGQGAQETQYF | TGTGCCAGCGGGCAGGGGGCCCAAGAGACCCAGTACTTC
. | 15 | TRBJ2-5 | TRBV5-1 | TRBD1 | CASSPGTGTLETQYF | TGCGCCAGCAGCCCGGGGACAGGCACGTTGGAGACCCAGTACTTC
. | 16 | TRBJ2-4 | TRBV2 | . | CASSIGHDGAKNIQYF | TGTGCCAGCAGTATCGGACACGACGGAGCCAAAAACATTCAGTACTTC
. | 15 | TRBJ2-5 | TRBV6-5 | TRBD1 | CASSPRQGAWETQYF | TGTGCCAGCAGTCCCCGACAGGGGGCTTGGGAGACCCAGTACTTC
. | 11 | TRBJ1-1 | TRBV11-2 | . | CASSSKFEAFF | TGTGCCAGCAGCTCCAAATTCGAAGCTTTCTTT
. | 15 | TRBJ2-1 | TRBV11-2 | . | CAIAYNGGNWDEQFF | TGTGCCATTGCGTACAATGGCGGGAATTGGGATGAGCAGTTCTTC
. | 15 | TRBJ1-2 | TRBV2 | . | CASSEAPRDIDGYTF | TGTGCCAGCAGTGAAGCGCCTCGGGACATCGATGGCTACACCTTC
. | 14 | TRBJ1-4 | TRBV7-9 | . | CASSFGTGGEKLFF | TGTGCCAGCAGCTTCGGGACTGGGGGTGAAAAACTGTTTTTT
. | 17 | TRBJ2-1 | TRBV10-3 | TRBD2 | CAISELTSGISYNEQFF | TGTGCCATCAGTGAGTTGACTAGCGGGATCTCCTACAATGAGCAGTTCTTC
few | 12 | TRBJ1-2 | TRBV10-2 | . | CASSTGPYGYTF | TGCGCCAGCAGTACAGGCCCCTATGGCTACACCTTC
. | 17 | TRBJ2-4 | TRBV5-5 | TRBD1 | CASSVTRDRAPKNIQYF | TGTGCCAGCAGCGTCACCCGGGACAGGGCACCCAAAAACATTCAGTACTTC
. | 13 | TRBJ2-1 | TRBV7-9 | TRBD2 | CASQLAGVIEQFF | TGTGCCAGCCAGCTAGCGGGAGTCATTGAGCAGTTCTTC
few | 12 | TRBJ1-4 | TRBV6-5 | . | CASRTGNEKLFF | TGTGCCAGCAGGACGGGTAATGAAAAACTGTTTTTT
. | 15 | TRBJ2-4 | TRBV5-1 | TRBD1 | CASSPTGVGKNIQYF | TGCGCCAGCAGCCCGACAGGGGTGGGGAAAAACATTCAGTACTTC
. | 16 | TRBJ2-6 | TRBV5-1 | TRBD1 | CASSPLTGAGANVLTF | TGCGCCAGCAGCCCCTTAACAGGGGCCGGGGCCAACGTCCTGACTTTC
few | 13 | TRBJ1-1 | TRBV10-2 | . | CASNRGLNTEAFF | TGCGCCAGCAATAGGGGCTTGAACACTGAAGCTTTCTTT
. | 13 | TRBJ2-7 | TRBV5-1 | . | CASSLGNRVKQYF | TGCGCCAGCAGCTTGGGAAACAGGGTTAAGCAGTACTTC
. | 12 | TRBJ2-7 | TRBV7-8 | . | CASSLGAYEQYF | TGTGCCAGCAGCTTAGGCGCCTACGAGCAGTACTTC
. | 15 | TRBJ2-7 | TRBV4-1 | TRBD1 | CASSQEDRASYEQYF | TGCGCCAGCAGCCAAGAGGACAGGGCTTCCTACGAGCAGTACTTC
. | 15 | TRBJ1-3 | TRBV2 | TRBD1 | CASRAGQHSGNTIYF | TGTGCCAGCAGGGCGGGACAGCACTCTGGAAACACCATATATTTT
. | 16 | TRBJ2-7 | TRBV10-1 | . | CASTTPRRTTLYEQYF | TGCGCCAGCACGACCCCCAGACGGACTACCTTGTACGAGCAGTACTTC
. | 14 | TRBJ2-3 | TRBV30 | TRBD2 | CAWGGLAGVDTQYF | TGTGCCTGGGGGGGACTAGCGGGAGTTGATACGCAGTATTTT
. | 17 | TRBJ2-1 | TRBV11-3 | . | CASSRGPGAGDYNEQFF | TGTGCCAGCAGCCGAGGCCCCGGGGCAGGGGACTACAATGAGCAGTTCTTC
. | 15 | TRBJ1-2 | TRBV7-9 | . | CASSLRQLANYGYTF | TGTGCCAGCAGCTTGCGACAGTTAGCTAACTATGGCTACACCTTC